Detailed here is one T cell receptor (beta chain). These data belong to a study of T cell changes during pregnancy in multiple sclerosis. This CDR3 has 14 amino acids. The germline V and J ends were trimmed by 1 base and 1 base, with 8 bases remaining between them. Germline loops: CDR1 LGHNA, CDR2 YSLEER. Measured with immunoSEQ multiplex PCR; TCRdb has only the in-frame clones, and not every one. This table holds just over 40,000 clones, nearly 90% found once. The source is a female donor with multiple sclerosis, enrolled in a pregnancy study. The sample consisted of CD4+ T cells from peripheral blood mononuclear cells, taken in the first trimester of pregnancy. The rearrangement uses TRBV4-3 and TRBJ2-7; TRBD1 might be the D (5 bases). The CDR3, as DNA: TGCGCCAGCAGCCAAGCCGACAGATCCTACGAGCAGTACTTC. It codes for CASSQADRSYEQYF.